This TCR beta chain was sequenced for a study of shared clonotypes between healthy human individuals. CD4+ cells yielded CD45RA+ naive and CD45RA-negative memory subsets. V was trimmed by 0 bases and J by 3 bases, leaving 9 bases between them. From germline, CDR1 is SGHDT and CDR2 YYEEEE. This CDR3 comprises 15 residues. On this clone itself: Its antigen remains unidentified.

Regarding the study as a whole: Unshared clonotypes carried lower generation probabilities than those common to all four donors.

Researchers divided each subset's genomic DNA evenly across several immunoSEQ plates. The data were produced by immunoSEQ multiplex PCR, yet TCRdb's version contains in-frame clones alone and is incomplete. The sample lists about 1.4 million clones; roughly 96% were seen once. The source material was naive CD4+ T cells sorted from blood. Documented subset: CD45RA+ positively selected. The rearrangement joins TRBV5-6 to TRBJ2-2, with D perhaps given as TRBD1 or TRBD2 (5 bases each). This receptor was obtained from a man aged 30 to 39 in good health. In nucleotides, the CDR3 is TGTGCCAGCAGCTTGGATGGGGGTTACACCGGGGAGCTGTTTTTT. It encodes CASSLDGGYTGELFF.